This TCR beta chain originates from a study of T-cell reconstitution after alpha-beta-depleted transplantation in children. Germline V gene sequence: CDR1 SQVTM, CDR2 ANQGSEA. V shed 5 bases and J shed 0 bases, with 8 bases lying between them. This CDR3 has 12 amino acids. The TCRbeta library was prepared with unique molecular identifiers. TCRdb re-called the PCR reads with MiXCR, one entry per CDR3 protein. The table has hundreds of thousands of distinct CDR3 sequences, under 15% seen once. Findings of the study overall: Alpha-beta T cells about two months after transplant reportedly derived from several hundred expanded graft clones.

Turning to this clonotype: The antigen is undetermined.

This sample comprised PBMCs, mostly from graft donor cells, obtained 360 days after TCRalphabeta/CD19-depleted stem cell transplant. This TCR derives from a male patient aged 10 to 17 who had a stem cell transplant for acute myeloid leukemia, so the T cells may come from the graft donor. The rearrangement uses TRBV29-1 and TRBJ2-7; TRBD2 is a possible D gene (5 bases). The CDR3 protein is CSVSRGSYEQYF. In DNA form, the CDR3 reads TGCAGCGTTTCCCGGGGCTCCTACGAGCAGTACTTC.